The entry that follows covers one T cell receptor beta chain sequence. These data originate in a study of blood T cell repertoires in COVID-19. Study-wide background: The United States, Italy and Spain were the sources of the acute and convalescent COVID-19 samples. In each case, the material was cDNA or gDNA derived from T cells, B-cell-depleted T cells, or PBMCs.

Original data processing: Amplification from reference gene primers served as the basis for estimated nucleated cell counts. TCRdb's copy holds only in-frame clones and misses some; the assay was immunoSEQ multiplex PCR. The D gene and trimming were derived from the DNA, and the V and J assignments and clone size from that table. The repertoire holds 45,000 to 50,000 clones, under 85% seen once, with around 8% in the top ten. Germline assignment: CDR1 SGHRS and CDR2 YFSETQ. The CDR3 has 13 residues. J gave up 7 bases and V 0 bases, and 4 bases lay outside the gene matches. The chain links TRBV5-1 to TRBJ2-7, with 7 bases matching TRBD2. Sequencing used peripheral blood. This sequence was found in a man older than 75 in a cohort sampled during active COVID-19. The CDR3 bases are TGCGCCAGCAGCTTGGCTACAGCGGGGGAGCAGTACTTC. It codes for CASSLATAGEQYF.